The 8 T cell receptor beta chains in this list originate from one sample, sequenced in a study of Ad26.COV2.S vaccination and SARS-CoV-2 variants. Some clones are missing from TCRdb's copy, which holds only in-frame ones; the method was immunoSEQ multiplex PCR. The sample includes some 300,000 clones, roughly 80% of them seen just once. The treatment is: around 19 received Ad26.COV2.S at low or high dose, single or two shots; several received placebo; per-sample allocation not given. It was on day 63 after the first vaccine or placebo injection that samples were taken. The sample was peripheral blood, taken in a trial of Ad26.COV2.S vaccine versus placebo. These receptors all stem from a person between 18 and 65 years old who received the Ad26.COV2.S COVID-19 vaccine or a placebo.

The rearrangement joins TRBV7-9 to TRBJ1-5; no firm D call. This CDR3 comprises 14 residues. V lost 2 bases and J 3 bases, leaving 8 bases between the germline ends. Per germline, CDR1 SEHNR and CDR2 FQNEAQ (reference sequence). The CDR3 bases are TGTGCCAGCAGCTTAACGTCAGACAATCAGCCCCAGCATTTT. It codes for CASSLTSDNQPQHF.

Written as DNA, the CDR3 is TGTGCCAGCAGTCGGGACAGGGTAAGAAGTGAGCAGTTCTTC. It translates to CASSRDRVRSEQFF. V usage is TRBV7-2 and J usage is TRBJ2-1, with 9 bases matching TRBD1. CDR1 and CDR2 (germline): SGHTA, FQGNSA. Trimming took 6 bases from V and 9 from J; bases not matched to a gene: 9. The CDR3 runs to 14 residues.

This sequence joins TRBV7-2 and TRBJ2-7; no firm D call. V dropped 3 bases and J dropped 2 bases, with 11 bases sitting between them. This CDR3 spans 14 amino acids. Germline CDR1 SGHTA, CDR2 FQGNSA. The chain's CDR3 is CASSLLDRTYEQYF. The CDR3 bases are TGTGCCAGCAGCTTGTTAGATCGGACCTACGAGCAGTACTTC.

This chain uses TRBV7-2 with TRBJ1-2, with 10 bases identical to TRBD1. The junction had 5 bases not matched to a gene; V was cut back by 7 bases and J by 6 bases. Germline CDR1 and CDR2: SGHTA and FQGNSA. The length of the CDR3 is 13 residues. Here the CDR3 DNA reads TGTGCCAGCACCCCCGACAGGGGGCATGGCTACACCTTC. It translates to CASTPDRGHGYTF. Full variable domain (missing parts from reference TRBV7-2 and TRBJ1-2): GAGVSQSPSNKVTEKGKDVELRCDPISGHTALYWYRQSLGQGLEFLIYFQGNSAPDKSGLPSDRFSAERTGGSVSTLTIQRTQQEDSAVYLCASTPDRGHGYTFGSGTRLTVV.

This rearrangement joins TRBV27 to TRBJ1-5; D ambiguous. Trimming took off 1 base at V and 0 bases at J, with 7 bases between the two ends. The CDR3 sequence is 15 residues long. Per germline, CDR1 MNHEY and CDR2 SMNVEV (reference sequence). The CDR3 loop is CASSLYSYSNQPQHF. The CDR3 DNA reads as TGTGCCAGCAGTTTATACAGTTATAGCAATCAGCCCCAGCATTTT.

This clone was seen only a few times. The chain carries TRBV7-9 and TRBJ1-3; D not resolved. Trimming removed 7 bases from V and 4 bases from J, with 14 bases in between. The CDR3 has 14 residues. In germline, CDR1 is SEHNR, CDR2 FQNEAQ (reference sequence). The CDR3 region is CASILVGTGNTIYF. The CDR3 coding sequence is TGTGCCAGCATCCTAGTGGGCACAGGAAACACCATATATTTT. Together with reference TRBV7-9 and TRBJ1-3, the CDR3 gives the full variable domain: DTGVSQNPRHKITKRGQNVTFRCDPISEHNRLYWYRQTLGQGPEFLTYFQNEAQLEKSRLLSDRFSAERPKGSFSTLEIQRTEQGDSAMYLCASILVGTGNTIYFGEGSWLTVV.

The chain has TRBV19 and TRBJ1-6, with D perhaps TRBD1 (6 bases). This CDR3 comprises 15 residues. Trimming removed 6 bases at V and 0 bases at J, with 9 bases between. Germline lookup yields CDR1 LNHDA and CDR2 SQIVND (reference sequence). The CDR3 DNA is TGTGCCAGTAGAAACAGGGCCTCCTATAATTCACCCCTCCACTTT. Amino acid sequence: CASRNRASYNSPLHF.

V gene TRBV3-1 (or the pseudogene TRBV3-2) combines with J gene TRBJ2-7; 8 positions match TRBD1. CDR3 length: 14 amino acids. After removal of 4 bases from V and 3 bases from J, the junction contained 5 bases not matched to a gene. Germline values: CDR1 LGHDT, CDR2 YNNKEL (reference sequence). This chain's CDR3 is CASSPGTGFYEQYF. CDR3 coding DNA: TGTGCCAGCAGCCCCGGGACAGGTTTCTACGAGCAGTACTTC.